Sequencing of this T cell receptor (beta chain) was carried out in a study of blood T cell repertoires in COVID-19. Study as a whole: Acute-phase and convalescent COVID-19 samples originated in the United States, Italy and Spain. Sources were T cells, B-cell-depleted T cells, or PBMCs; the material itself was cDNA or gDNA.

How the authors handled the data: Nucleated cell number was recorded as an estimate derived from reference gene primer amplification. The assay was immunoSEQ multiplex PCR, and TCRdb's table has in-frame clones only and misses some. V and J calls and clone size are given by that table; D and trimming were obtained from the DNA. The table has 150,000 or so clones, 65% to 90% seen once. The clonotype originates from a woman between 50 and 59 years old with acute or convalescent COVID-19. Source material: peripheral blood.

The CDR3 DNA reads TGTGCCAGCAGCTTAGACGCAGGGGGACTCCAAGAGACCCAGTACTTC. Protein product: CASSLDAGGLQETQYF. The genes are TRBV11-1 and TRBJ2-5, with D possibly TRBD1 on 7 matching bases. The V end lost 1 base, the J end lost 1 base, and 13 bases lay between the germline ends. The length of the CDR3 is 16 residues. CDR1 and CDR2 from the germline V gene are SGHAT and FQDESV (reference sequence).